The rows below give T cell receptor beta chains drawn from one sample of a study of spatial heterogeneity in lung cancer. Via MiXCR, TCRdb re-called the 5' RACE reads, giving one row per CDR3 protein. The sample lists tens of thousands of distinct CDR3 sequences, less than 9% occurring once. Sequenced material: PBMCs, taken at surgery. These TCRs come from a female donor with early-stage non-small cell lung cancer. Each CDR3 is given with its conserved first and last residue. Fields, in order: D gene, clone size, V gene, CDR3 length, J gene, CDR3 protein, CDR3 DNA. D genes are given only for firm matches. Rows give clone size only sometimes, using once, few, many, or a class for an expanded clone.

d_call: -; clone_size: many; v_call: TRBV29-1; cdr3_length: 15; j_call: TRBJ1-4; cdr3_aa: CSVGPAGGTNEKLFF; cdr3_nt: TGCAGCGTTGGCCCTGCGGGGGGGACTAATGAAAAACTGTTTTTT
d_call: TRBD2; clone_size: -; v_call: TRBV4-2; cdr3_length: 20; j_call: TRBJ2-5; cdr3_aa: CASSQMGLAALGFFQETQYF; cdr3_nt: TGTGCCAGCAGCCAGATGGGACTAGCGGCCCTTGGTTTTTTCCAAGAGACCCAGTACTTC
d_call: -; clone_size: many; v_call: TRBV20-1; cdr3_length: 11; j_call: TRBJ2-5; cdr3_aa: CSAISQETQYF; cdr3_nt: TGCAGTGCTATCTCTCAAGAGACCCAGTACTTC
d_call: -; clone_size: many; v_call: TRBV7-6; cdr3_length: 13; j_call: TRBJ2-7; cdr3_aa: CASSLAQDREQYF; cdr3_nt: TGTGCCAGCAGCTTAGCGCAGGACCGGGAGCAGTACTTC
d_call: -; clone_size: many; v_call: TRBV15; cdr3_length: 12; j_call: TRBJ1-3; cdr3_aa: CATSNSGNTIYF; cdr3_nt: TGTGCCACCAGCAACTCTGGAAACACCATATATTTT
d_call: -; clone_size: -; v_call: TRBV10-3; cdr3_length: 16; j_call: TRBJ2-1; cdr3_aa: CAISGRAAGLYNEQFF; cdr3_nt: TGTGCCATCAGTGGACGTGCAGCGGGTCTATACAATGAGCAGTTCTTC
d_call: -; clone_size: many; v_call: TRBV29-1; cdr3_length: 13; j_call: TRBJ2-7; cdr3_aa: CSVEGGTSYEQYF; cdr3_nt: TGCAGCGTTGAAGGGGGGACCTCCTACGAGCAGTACTTC
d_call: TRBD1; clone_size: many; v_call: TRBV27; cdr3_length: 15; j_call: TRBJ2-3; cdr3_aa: CASRRSRGPTDTQYF; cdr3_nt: TGTGCCAGCAGACGCTCCAGGGGGCCCACAGATACGCAGTATTTT
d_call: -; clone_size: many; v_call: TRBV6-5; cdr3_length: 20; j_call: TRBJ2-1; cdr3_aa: CASSSYWTGPSGLAYNEQFF; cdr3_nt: TGTGCCAGCAGTTCCTACTGGACAGGGCCCTCGGGACTAGCCTACAATGAGCAGTTCTTC
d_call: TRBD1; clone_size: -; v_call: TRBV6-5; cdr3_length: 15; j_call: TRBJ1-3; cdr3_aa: CASSVDRDERNTIYF; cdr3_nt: TGTGCCAGCAGCGTCGACAGGGACGAAAGAAACACCATATATTTT
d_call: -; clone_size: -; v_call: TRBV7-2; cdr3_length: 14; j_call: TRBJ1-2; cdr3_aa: CASSHREGSYGYTF; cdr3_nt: TGTGCCAGCAGCCACAGGGAAGGTAGCTATGGCTACACCTTC
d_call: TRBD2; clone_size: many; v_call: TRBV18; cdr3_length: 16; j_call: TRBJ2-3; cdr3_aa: CASSPFGLAGSDTQYF; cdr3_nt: TGTGCCAGCTCACCATTCGGACTAGCGGGGTCAGATACGCAGTATTTT
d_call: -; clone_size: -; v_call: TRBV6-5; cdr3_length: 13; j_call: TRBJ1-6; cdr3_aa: CASFNSYGSPLHF; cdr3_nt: TGTGCCAGCTTCAACAGTTACGGTTCACCCCTCCACTTT
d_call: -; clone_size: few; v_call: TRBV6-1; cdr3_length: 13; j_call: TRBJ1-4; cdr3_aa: CASSEVRLEKLFF; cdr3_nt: TGTGCCAGCAGTGAAGTAAGACTGGAAAAACTGTTTTTT
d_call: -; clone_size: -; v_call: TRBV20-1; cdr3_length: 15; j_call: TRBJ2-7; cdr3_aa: CSARGNMNHPYEQYF; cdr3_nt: TGCAGTGCTAGGGGAAACATGAACCACCCCTACGAGCAGTACTTC
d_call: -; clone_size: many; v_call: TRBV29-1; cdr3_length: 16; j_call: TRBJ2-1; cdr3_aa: CSVESGDASSYNEQFF; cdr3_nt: TGCAGCGTTGAATCGGGAGACGCGAGCTCCTACAATGAGCAGTTCTTC